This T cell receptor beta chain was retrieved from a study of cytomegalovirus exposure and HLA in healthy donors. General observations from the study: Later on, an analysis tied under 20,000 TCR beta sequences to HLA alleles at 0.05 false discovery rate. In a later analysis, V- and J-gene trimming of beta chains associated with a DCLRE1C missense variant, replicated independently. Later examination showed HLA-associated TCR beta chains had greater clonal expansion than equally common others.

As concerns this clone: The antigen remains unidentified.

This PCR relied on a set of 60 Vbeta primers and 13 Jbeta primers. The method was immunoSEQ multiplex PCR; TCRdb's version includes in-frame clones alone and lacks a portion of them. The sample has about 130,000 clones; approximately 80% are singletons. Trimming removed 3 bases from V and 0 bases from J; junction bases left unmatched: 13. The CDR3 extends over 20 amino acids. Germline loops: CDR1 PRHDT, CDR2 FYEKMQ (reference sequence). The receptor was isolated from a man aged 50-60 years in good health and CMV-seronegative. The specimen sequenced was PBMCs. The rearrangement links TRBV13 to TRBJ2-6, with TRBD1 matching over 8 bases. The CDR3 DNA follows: TGTGCCAGCAGCTTGCTTACTGACAGGGGTTATTTCTCTGGGGCCAACGTCCTGACTTTC. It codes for CASSLLTDRGYFSGANVLTF.